The 6 T cell receptor beta chains in this list originate from one sample, sequenced in a study of T cell changes during pregnancy in multiple sclerosis. The data were produced by immunoSEQ multiplex PCR, yet TCRdb's version contains in-frame clones alone and is incomplete. The sample comprises about 93,000 clones, around 92% of which are singletons, and more than 2% rests with the top ten. Sequencing was performed on peripheral blood, taken after pregnancy. The receptors shown here come from a female donor with multiple sclerosis, enrolled in a pregnancy study.

The chain has TRBV27 and TRBJ1-1; weak D call: TRBD1 (5 bases). Germline lookup yields CDR1 MNHEY and CDR2 SMNVEV (reference sequence). Trimming removed 1 base at V and 5 bases at J, with 14 bases between. The CDR3 runs to 15 residues. CDR3 DNA sequence: TGTGCCAGCAGTTTATTTTTCGGGGGAAGGACTGAAGCTTTCTTT. The encoded protein is CASSLFFGGRTEAFF.

This chain uses TRBV11-2 with TRBJ2-5; 9 nucleotides match TRBD2. The CDR3 consists of 15 residues. The trim removed 4 bases at V and 5 bases at J, leaving 8 bases unmatched. CDR1 and CDR2 from the germline V gene are SGHAT and FQNNGV. The DNA of the CDR3 is TGTGCCAGCAGCTACGGACTAGCGTTAGGTGAGACCCAGTACTTC. Protein: CASSYGLALGETQYF.

This chain links TRBV19 with TRBJ1-2; D not resolved. Trimming shortened V by 9 bases and J by 6 bases, and 23 bases separated the two germline ends. Germline V gene lookup returns CDR1 LNHDA and CDR2 SQIVND (reference sequence). The CDR3 totals 15 residues. CDR3 nucleotide sequence: TGTGCCAGCCAGTCATCAGAGGCCTCCAGCGATGGCTACACCTTC. It codes for CASQSSEASSDGYTF.

The chain is built from TRBV30 and TRBJ2-5, with D possibly being TRBD1 (6 bases). Trimming took 5 bases from V and 2 from J, leaving 6 bases between them. The CDR3 is made up of 11 amino acids. CDR1 is GTSNPN and CDR2 is SVGIG in the germline V gene (reference sequence). CDR3 DNA sequence: TGTGCCTGGGACAGGCAAGAGACCCAGTACTTC. This sequence encodes CAWDRQETQYF. Looking up the rest from reference TRBV30 and TRBJ2-5 gives the full variable domain: SQTIHQWPATLVQPVGSPLSLECTVEGTSNPNLYWYRQAAGRGLQLLFYSVGIGQISSEVPQNLSASRPQDRQFILSSKKLLLSDSGFYLCAWDRQETQYFGPGTRLLVL.

The genes are TRBV4-1 and TRBJ1-5, with TRBD1 as a possible D gene (5 bases). Trimming pared 0 bases from V and 5 bases from J, leaving 8 bases between. The CDR3 runs to 14 residues. The germline CDR1 and CDR2 sequences are MGHRA and YSYEKL. CDR3 DNA sequence: TGCGCCAGCAGCCAAGATGGGGGGGATCAGCCCCAGCATTTT. This sequence encodes CASSQDGGDQPQHF.

The CDR3: CASSLSSEPLREAFF. In nucleotides, the CDR3 is TGTGCCAGCAGCTTGTCGAGTGAGCCCCTCCGTGAAGCTTTCTTT. This chain links TRBV5-5 with TRBJ1-1; D not resolved. CDR3 length: 15 amino acids. CDR1 and CDR2 from the germline V gene are SGHKS and YYEKEE (reference sequence). The germline V and J ends were trimmed by 1 base and 7 bases, with 17 bases remaining between them.